A single sample is the source of the 8 T cell receptor beta chains below, sequenced in a study of T cells after yellow fever vaccination. TCRdb reprocessed the 5' RACE reads via MiXCR and lists one record per CDR3 protein. The data contain some 290,000 distinct CDR3 sequences, over 8.5% of them singletons. The sequences come from CD4+ T cells sorted from PBMCs, collected 45 days after the yellow fever booster vaccination. Receptors were obtained from a man aged 18-30 years who received the YFV17D yellow fever vaccine.

V usage is TRBV18 and J usage is TRBJ1-2, with D hard to call. The CDR3 covers 14 residues. V dropped 3 bases and J dropped 8 bases, with 16 bases sitting between them. From germline, CDR1 is KGHSH and CDR2 LQKENI. CDR3 sequence reads: CASSPSLQSEGYTF. The CDR3 DNA sequence: TGTGCCAGCTCACCTTCATTGCAATCGGAGGGCTACACCTTC.

The chain uses TRBV28 and TRBJ2-2; D possibly corresponds to TRBD1 (7 bases). The germline CDR1 and CDR2 sequences are MDHEN and SYDVKM. The CDR3 is made up of 16 amino acids. V lost 8 bases and J 0 bases, leaving 16 bases between the germline ends. Here the CDR3 DNA reads TGTGCCAGCCTCCTCAGGGGGGCCGCGAACACCGGGGAGCTGTTTTTT. Residues: CASLLRGAANTGELFF. The entire variable domain, with the rest obtained from reference TRBV28 and TRBJ2-2, is as follows: DVKVTQSSRYLVKRTGEKVFLECVQDMDHENMFWYRQDPGLGLRLIYFSYDVKMKEKGDIPEGYSVSREKKERFSLILESASTNQTSMYLCASLLRGAANTGELFFGEGSRLTVL.

The V gene is TRBV10-3, the J gene TRBJ2-7; maybe TRBD2 (5 bases). Deletions cut 0 bases from V and 5 bases from J, with 8 bases between. The CDR3 length is 13 residues. The germline CDR1 and CDR2 sequences are ENHRY and SYGVKD. CDR3 DNA sequence: TGTGCCATCAGTGAGTCCAGCGGAAACGAGCAGTACGTC. It specifies CAISESSGNEQYV.

This clonotype was counted between two and nine times. The chain employs TRBV7-8 and TRBJ1-6, with D possibly being TRBD1 (6 bases). The germline gives CDR1 SGHVS, CDR2 FQNEAQ. The CDR3 is 16 amino acids. Trimming took off 1 base at V and 10 bases at J, with 17 bases between the two ends. The CDR3 DNA follows: TGTGCCAGCAGCTTAGGTGGCAGGCTAAGGGGGTCACCCCTCCACTTT. Amino acids: CASSLGGRLRGSPLHF.

The chain uses TRBV12-3 or TRBV12-4 and TRBJ1-2; 9 bases align to TRBD1. The junction had 8 bases not matched to a gene; V was cut back by 5 bases and J by 4 bases. CDR3 length: 15 residues. CDR3 sequence reads: CASSPGQGGSYGYTF. The CDR3 nucleotides are TGTGCCAGCAGTCCGGGACAGGGAGGGAGCTATGGCTACACCTTC.

The V call is TRBV2, the J call TRBJ2-3; D possibly uses TRBD1 or TRBD2 (5 bases each). Germline CDR1 is SNHLY and CDR2 is FYNNEI. The CDR3 covers 17 residues. V lost 2 bases and J 1 base, leaving 16 bases between the germline ends. Here the CDR3 DNA reads TGTGCCAGCAGTGAATTTACCGGGGCGGATCGCACAGATACGCAGTATTTT. It codes for CASSEFTGADRTDTQYF.

As regards this clonotype: This may be a read error, as it is one base from a much larger clone. The rearrangement uses TRBV6-5 and TRBJ2-5; 8 bases line up with TRBD2. V was clipped by 5 bases and J by 1 base; unmatched bases: 9. The CDR3 is 16 residues long. CDR1 and CDR2 from the germline V gene are MNHEY and SVGAGI. CDR3 sequence: CASSALGREGQETQYF. In DNA form, the CDR3 reads TGTGCCAGCAGTGCCCTAGGACGGGAGGGCCAAGAGACCCAGTACTTC.

The V and J genes are TRBV5-5 and TRBJ1-2, with a weak D call TRBD1 (6 bases). Between the trimmed V and J ends, which lost 4 bases and 2 bases, there was a span of 12 bases. From germline, CDR1 is SGHKS and CDR2 YYEKEE (reference sequence). CDR3 length equals 14 residues. DNA for the CDR3: TGTGCCAGCAGCCAACAGGGACGGAACTATGGCTACACCTTC. This gives the protein CASSQQGRNYGYTF.